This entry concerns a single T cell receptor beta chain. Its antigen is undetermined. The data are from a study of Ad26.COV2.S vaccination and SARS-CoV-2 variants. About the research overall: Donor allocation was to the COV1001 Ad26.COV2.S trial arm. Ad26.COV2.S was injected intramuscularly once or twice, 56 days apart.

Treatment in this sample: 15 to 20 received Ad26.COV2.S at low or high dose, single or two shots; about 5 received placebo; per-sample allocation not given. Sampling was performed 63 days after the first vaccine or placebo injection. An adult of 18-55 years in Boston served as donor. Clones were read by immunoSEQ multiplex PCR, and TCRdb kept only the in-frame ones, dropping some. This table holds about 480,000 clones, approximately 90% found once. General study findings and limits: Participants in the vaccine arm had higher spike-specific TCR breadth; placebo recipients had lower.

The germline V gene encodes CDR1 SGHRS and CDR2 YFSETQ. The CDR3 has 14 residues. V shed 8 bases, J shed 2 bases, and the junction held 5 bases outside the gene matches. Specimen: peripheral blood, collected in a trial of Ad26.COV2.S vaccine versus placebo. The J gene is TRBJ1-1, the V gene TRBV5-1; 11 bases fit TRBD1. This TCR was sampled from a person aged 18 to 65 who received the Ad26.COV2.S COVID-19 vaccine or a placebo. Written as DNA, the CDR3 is TGCGCCAGAGGACAGGGGGCCCCAAACACTGAAGCTTTCTTT. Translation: CARGQGAPNTEAFF.